Shown below are 5 T cell receptor beta chains from a single sample sequenced in a study of blood T cell repertoires in COVID-19. Generated by immunoSEQ multiplex PCR, the TCRdb table keeps only in-frame clones and is missing some. The sample yields 300,000 to 450,000 clones, roughly 86% seen once. The sample consisted of PBMCs or T cells enriched from blood (not recorded which). The receptors were gathered from a middle-aged man in a cohort exposed to, infected with or recovered from COVID-19 (not recorded which).

The rearrangement uses TRBV5-5 and TRBJ2-5; unclear D gene. The CDR3 runs to 11 residues. Germline-derived CDR1 and CDR2 are SGHKS and YYEKEE (reference sequence). V was trimmed by 5 bases and J by 2 bases, leaving 4 bases between them. The CDR3 bases are TGTGCCAGCAGTCAACAAGAGACCCAGTACTTC. It encodes CASSQQETQYF.

This chain joins TRBV19 and TRBJ2-1; D possibly corresponds to TRBD1 (6 bases). The V and J ends lost 7 bases and 3 bases respectively, with 10 bases between them. CDR1 and CDR2 from the germline V gene are LNHDA and SQIVND (reference sequence). This CDR3 is 13 amino acids long. The CDR3 DNA reads TGTGCCAGTACAGGACAGCTCTACAATGAGCAGTTCTTC. Translation: CASTGQLYNEQFF.

About this clone itself: The identical CDR3 is also encoded by other nucleotide sequences in the sample. The chain joins TRBV5-4 to TRBJ2-7; 7 bases align to TRBD1. Germline V lookup: CDR1 SGHNT, CDR2 YYREEE (reference sequence). The CDR3 has 14 residues. Trimming cost V 4 bases and J 0 bases; bases outside gene matches: 4. CDR3 in amino acids: CASSPRDSSYEQYF. Written as DNA, the CDR3 is TGTGCCAGCAGCCCCAGGGACAGCTCCTACGAGCAGTACTTC.

Here the CDR3 DNA reads TGTGCCAGCAGCTCGGACAGCTATGGCTACACCTTC. Translation gives CASSSDSYGYTF. The genes are TRBV5-6 and TRBJ1-2; tentative D call: TRBD1 (6 bases). Per the germline V gene, CDR1 is SGHDT and CDR2 is YYEEEE. This CDR3 has 12 residues. Trimming took 3 bases from V and 4 from J, leaving 7 bases between them.

The chain combines TRBV5-1 with TRBJ1-2; 10 bases line up with TRBD1. Per the germline V gene, CDR1 is SGHRS and CDR2 is YFSETQ. This CDR3 comprises 14 residues. The trim removed 4 bases at V and 2 bases at J, leaving 2 bases unmatched. The CDR3 DNA reads TGCGCCAGCAGCCCGGGACAGGGGAACTATGGCTACACCTTC. It translates to CASSPGQGNYGYTF. The full variable domain, rest sourced from reference TRBV5-1 and TRBJ1-2, is KAGVTQTPRYLIKTRGQQVTLSCSPISGHRSVSWYQQTPGQGLQFLFEYFSETQRNKGNFPGRFSGRQFSNSRSEMNVSTLELGDSALYLCASSPGQGNYGYTFGSGTRLTVV.